These T cell receptor beta chains were read from a single sample in a study of blood T cell repertoires in COVID-19. Some clones are missing from TCRdb's copy, which holds only in-frame ones; the method was immunoSEQ multiplex PCR. The sample comprises some 130,000 clones, roughly 84% of which are singletons, and less than 7% rests with the top ten. The sequenced sample consisted of PBMCs or T cells enriched from blood (not recorded which). The source of these receptors is a man aged 35-49 years with acute COVID-19. The CDR3 runs from the conserved cysteine through the conserved F or W. The D gene is left open where the match is weak. Rows may omit the clone size; those that give it use once, few, many or a size class.

abundance: .
d_gene: .
v_gene: TRBV4-3
j_gene: TRBJ2-5
CDR3aa: CASSRDSSQETQYF
CDR3nt: TGCGCCAGCAGCCGAGACAGTTCTCAAGAGACCCAGTACTTC

abundance: .
d_gene: TRBD1
v_gene: TRBV6-5
j_gene: TRBJ1-2
CDR3aa: CASSPERQGDGYTF
CDR3nt: TGTGCCAGCAGTCCGGAGAGGCAGGGGGACGGCTACACCTTC

abundance: few
d_gene: .
v_gene: TRBV14
j_gene: TRBJ1-3
CDR3aa: CASSQGGLWLGNTIYF
CDR3nt: TGTGCCAGCAGCCAAGGCGGACTCTGGCTTGGAAACACCATATATTTT

abundance: .
d_gene: TRBD1
v_gene: TRBV28
j_gene: TRBJ2-5
CDR3aa: CATQFPPDRGETQYF
CDR3nt: TGTGCCACCCAGTTTCCCCCGGACAGGGGGGAGACCCAGTACTTC

abundance: .
d_gene: .
v_gene: TRBV12-1
j_gene: TRBJ2-1
CDR3aa: CASSAPTSGRALSYNEQFF
CDR3nt: TGTGCCAGCAGCGCGCCCACTAGCGGGAGGGCCTTGTCCTACAATGAGCAGTTCTTC

abundance: once
d_gene: TRBD2
v_gene: TRBV7-9
j_gene: TRBJ2-4
CDR3aa: CASSLGGSGRAGAKNIQYF
CDR3nt: TGTGCCAGCAGCTTAGGCGGTAGCGGGAGGGCCGGGGCCAAAAACATTCAGTACTTC

abundance: .
d_gene: TRBD2
v_gene: TRBV28
j_gene: TRBJ2-7
CDR3aa: CASSPSSGGAYEQYF
CDR3nt: TGTGCCAGCAGTCCATCTAGCGGGGGGGCCTACGAGCAGTACTTC

abundance: .
d_gene: .
v_gene: TRBV30
j_gene: TRBJ1-6
CDR3aa: CAWSMDMTSPLHF
CDR3nt: TGTGCCTGGAGTATGGACATGACTTCACCCCTCCACTTT

abundance: .
d_gene: .
v_gene: TRBV5-6
j_gene: TRBJ1-5
CDR3aa: CASSLGGSSYQPQHF
CDR3nt: TGTGCCAGCAGCTTAGGAGGGTCTTCTTATCAGCCCCAGCATTTT

abundance: .
d_gene: .
v_gene: TRBV5-1
j_gene: TRBJ2-5
CDR3aa: CASSLARTRTVEETQYF
CDR3nt: TGCGCCAGCAGCTTGGCCCGGACGCGGACAGTTGAAGAGACCCAGTACTTC

abundance: few
d_gene: TRBD1
v_gene: TRBV25-1
j_gene: TRBJ1-2
CDR3aa: CASSAGQGGGYTF
CDR3nt: TGTGCCAGCAGTGCGGGACAGGGGGGAGGCTACACCTTC

abundance: .
d_gene: TRBD1
v_gene: TRBV5-3
j_gene: TRBJ1-5
CDR3aa: CARSLDRGGLMGRQPQHF
CDR3nt: TGTGCCAGAAGCTTGGACAGGGGCGGTCTAATGGGTCGTCAGCCCCAGCATTTT

abundance: .
d_gene: .
v_gene: TRBV4-3
j_gene: TRBJ1-2
CDR3aa: CASSRGEEYGYTF
CDR3nt: TGCGCCAGCAGCCGGGGCGAGGAGTATGGCTACACCTTC

abundance: .
d_gene: .
v_gene: TRBV14
j_gene: TRBJ2-1
CDR3aa: CASSQGPRPSSYNEQFF
CDR3nt: TGTGCCAGCAGCCAAGGCCCTAGACCAAGCTCCTACAATGAGCAGTTCTTC

abundance: .
d_gene: TRBD2
v_gene: TRBV3-1/TRBV3-2
j_gene: TRBJ2-1
CDR3aa: CASSPDAGAGEDYNEQFF
CDR3nt: TGTGCCAGCAGCCCAGACGCCGGGGCGGGGGAGGATTACAATGAGCAGTTCTTC

abundance: .
d_gene: .
v_gene: TRBV18
j_gene: TRBJ1-2
CDR3aa: CASSPPVVVARYGYTF
CDR3nt: TGTGCCAGCTCACCACCGGTCGTGGTAGCGCGCTATGGCTACACCTTC

abundance: .
d_gene: TRBD1
v_gene: TRBV4-2
j_gene: TRBJ2-1
CDR3aa: CASSGTGSSYNEQFF
CDR3nt: TGTGCCAGCTCCGGGACAGGGAGTTCCTACAATGAGCAGTTCTTC

abundance: few
d_gene: TRBD1
v_gene: TRBV6-2/TRBV6-3
j_gene: TRBJ1-2
CDR3aa: CASSPRQGSLYGYTF
CDR3nt: TGTGCCAGCAGTCCACGACAGGGGTCGCTCTATGGCTACACCTTC

abundance: .
d_gene: .
v_gene: TRBV2
j_gene: TRBJ2-7
CDR3aa: CASSHRDILYEQYF
CDR3nt: TGTGCCAGCAGTCACCGGGACATTCTCTACGAGCAGTACTTC

abundance: .
d_gene: .
v_gene: TRBV5-5
j_gene: TRBJ2-7
CDR3aa: CASSSGPLGQNYYEQYF
CDR3nt: TGTGCCAGCAGCTCCGGACCCCTAGGACAAAACTACTACGAGCAGTACTTC

abundance: .
d_gene: .
v_gene: TRBV3-1/TRBV3-2
j_gene: TRBJ1-1
CDR3aa: CASSQDGREVTGEAFF
CDR3nt: TGTGCCAGCAGCCAAGATGGGCGGGAAGTAACCGGTGAAGCTTTCTTT

abundance: .
d_gene: TRBD1
v_gene: TRBV11-2
j_gene: TRBJ2-6
CDR3aa: CASSQGAGANVLTF
CDR3nt: TGTGCCAGCAGTCAGGGGGCCGGGGCCAACGTCCTGACTTTC

abundance: .
d_gene: .
v_gene: TRBV6-5
j_gene: TRBJ1-6
CDR3aa: CASTITYNSPLHF
CDR3nt: TGTGCCAGCACTATTACCTATAATTCACCCCTCCACTTT

abundance: .
d_gene: .
v_gene: TRBV5-1
j_gene: TRBJ1-2
CDR3aa: CASSYDSYGYTF
CDR3nt: TGCGCCAGCAGTTACGACAGCTATGGCTACACCTTC

abundance: .
d_gene: .
v_gene: TRBV30
j_gene: TRBJ1-1
CDR3aa: CACLSRGLNTEAFF
CDR3nt: TGTGCCTGTCTCTCGCGGGGCCTGAACACTGAAGCTTTCTTT

abundance: .
d_gene: TRBD1
v_gene: TRBV19
j_gene: TRBJ1-4
CDR3aa: CASSISGTANEKLFF
CDR3nt: TGTGCCAGTAGTATTTCCGGGACAGCTAATGAAAAACTGTTTTTT

abundance: .
d_gene: TRBD1
v_gene: TRBV29-1
j_gene: TRBJ1-2
CDR3aa: CSARTGDYGYTF
CDR3nt: TGCAGCGCCCGGACAGGAGACTATGGCTACACCTTC

abundance: .
d_gene: .
v_gene: TRBV7-9
j_gene: TRBJ1-4
CDR3aa: CASSLARAATNEKLFF
CDR3nt: TGTGCCAGCAGCTTAGCGAGAGCTGCAACTAATGAAAAACTGTTTTTT

abundance: .
d_gene: TRBD1
v_gene: TRBV4-1
j_gene: TRBJ1-5
CDR3aa: CASSQVTGGVSNQPQHF
CDR3nt: TGCGCCAGCAGCCAAGTTACAGGGGGCGTGAGCAATCAGCCCCAGCATTTT

abundance: .
d_gene: TRBD2
v_gene: TRBV2
j_gene: TRBJ2-1
CDR3aa: CASRAAGDYNEQFF
CDR3nt: TGTGCCAGCAGGGCCGCGGGGGACTACAATGAGCAGTTCTTC

abundance: .
d_gene: .
v_gene: TRBV6-9
j_gene: TRBJ1-2
CDR3aa: CASSYPAAANYGYTF
CDR3nt: TGTGCCAGCAGTTACCCGGCGGCAGCTAACTATGGCTACACCTTC

abundance: .
d_gene: TRBD1
v_gene: TRBV19
j_gene: TRBJ1-2
CDR3aa: CASRRGQGFLDGYTF
CDR3nt: TGTGCCAGTAGAAGAGGACAGGGTTTTCTCGACGGCTACACCTTC

abundance: .
d_gene: TRBD2
v_gene: TRBV5-4
j_gene: TRBJ2-3
CDR3aa: CASSLELAGGTDTQYF
CDR3nt: TGTGCCAGCAGCTTGGAACTAGCGGGGGGCACAGATACGCAGTATTTT

abundance: .
d_gene: TRBD1
v_gene: TRBV5-5
j_gene: TRBJ2-7
CDR3aa: CASSHGTGPYEQYF
CDR3nt: TGTGCCAGCAGCCACGGGACAGGCCCTTACGAGCAGTACTTC

abundance: .
d_gene: .
v_gene: TRBV5-8
j_gene: TRBJ1-4
CDR3aa: CASPTRTGEKLFF
CDR3nt: TGTGCCAGCCCGACGCGGACGGGGGAAAAACTGTTTTTT

abundance: .
d_gene: .
v_gene: TRBV11-2
j_gene: TRBJ2-1
CDR3aa: CASSQDRYNEQFF
CDR3nt: TGTGCCAGCAGCCAGGACAGATACAATGAGCAGTTCTTC

abundance: .
d_gene: .
v_gene: TRBV11-2
j_gene: TRBJ2-6
CDR3aa: CASSLEGQGANVLTF
CDR3nt: TGTGCCAGCAGCTTAGAGGGCCAAGGGGCCAACGTCCTGACTTTC

abundance: .
d_gene: .
v_gene: TRBV19
j_gene: TRBJ2-7
CDR3aa: CASSIDRDTPYEQYF
CDR3nt: TGTGCCAGTAGTATAGATCGAGACACCCCCTACGAGCAGTACTTC